This T cell receptor (beta chain) was recovered during a study of blood T cell repertoires in COVID-19. CDR3 length: 15 amino acids. V shed 4 bases and J 1 base; nucleotides not matched to a gene: 4. Germline values: CDR1 MNHEY, CDR2 SVGAGI. This table comes from immunoSEQ multiplex PCR, and its TCRdb copy is limited to in-frame clones, with some not included. The table records under 100,000 clones, 81% of them present only once. The sample consisted of peripheral blood. This clonotype originated in a man aged 80 or over with active or convalescent COVID-19. V gene TRBV6-5 combines with J gene TRBJ1-3; 7 nucleotides match TRBD1. CDR3 in amino acids: CASSSTGLSGNTIYF. The CDR3 bases are TGTGCCAGCAGTTCGACAGGGCTGTCTGGAAACACCATATATTTT.